This T cell receptor beta chain was obtained from a study of technical replicates of blood from a few donors. This CDR3 region has 14 residues. Germline loops: CDR1 LNHDA, CDR2 SQIVND (reference sequence). The V gene lost 6 bases and the J gene lost 0 bases, with 11 bases spanning the gap. Method: immunoSEQ multiplex PCR; TCRdb's copy keeps in-frame clones and lacks some. In the table there are 10,000 to 13,000 clones, approximately 94% of which are singletons. This sequence originates from a human donor in good health. The chain uses TRBV19 and TRBJ1-1, with D perhaps TRBD1 (6 bases). The material sequenced was PBMCs. The CDR3: CASRDSRVNTEAFF. The CDR3 DNA reads TGTGCCAGTAGGGACAGCAGGGTGAACACTGAAGCTTTCTTT. The variable domain in full, with the rest retrieved from reference TRBV19 and TRBJ1-1, is DGGITQSPKYLFRKEGQNVTLSCEQNLNHDAMYWYRQDPGQGLRLIYYSQIVNDFQKGDIAEGYSVSREKKESFPLTVTSAQKNPTAFYLCASRDSRVNTEAFFGQGTRLTVV.